One sample yielded the 32 T cell receptor beta chains listed below, sequenced in a study of shared clonotypes between healthy human individuals. Naive CD8 cells, CD45RO-negative and positively selected for CCR7, excluded terminally differentiated effector memory CD45RA+ cells. Assay: immunoSEQ multiplex PCR; the TCRdb copy retains only in-frame clones and omits some. The table has 1.5 million to 2.5 million clones, about 95% seen once; the top ten hold roughly 1%. The source material was naive CD8+ T cells sorted from blood. Receptor source: a man younger than 30 in good health.

The genes are TRBV4-1 and TRBJ2-1; possible D gene TRBD2, 6 bases. Germline V gives CDR1 MGHRA, CDR2 YSYEKL. The V gene lost 1 base and the J gene lost 12 bases, with 16 bases spanning the gap. The CDR3 has 14 amino acids. CDR3: CASSQGGPGGAQFF. CDR3 coding DNA: TGCGCCAGCAGCCAAGGGGGTCCCGGGGGTGCGCAGTTCTTC.

The chain couples TRBV9 to TRBJ2-1, with D uncertain. The CDR3 has 15 residues. The V gene lost 0 bases and the J gene lost 2 bases, with 9 bases spanning the gap. Germline V gene lookup returns CDR1 SGDLS and CDR2 YYNGEE. CDR3 nucleotides: TGTGCCAGCAGCGTAGTTGGGGAAACCTACAATGAGCAGTTCTTC. It yields the protein CASSVVGETYNEQFF.

The chain employs TRBV9 and TRBJ2-7, with D perhaps matching TRBD2 (6 bases). In germline, CDR1 is SGDLS, CDR2 YYNGEE. With 4 bases removed from V and 6 bases from J, the gap between germline ends came to 17 bases. The CDR3 is 14 amino acids. CDR3 amino acids: CASSPGGAGREQYF. CDR3 nucleotides: TGTGCCAGCAGCCCCGGGGGAGCCGGGCGCGAGCAGTACTTC.

The chain joins TRBV11-2 to TRBJ2-3; 9 bases match TRBD2. The CDR3 extends over 15 amino acids. V lost 5 bases, J lost 4 bases, and 7 bases stayed unmatched. CDR1 and CDR2 from the germline V gene are SGHAT and FQNNGV. DNA of the CDR3: TGTGCCAGCAGCCTCATAGCGGGAGCCCCAGATACGCAGTATTTT. Encoded protein: CASSLIAGAPDTQYF.

The gene calls are TRBV6-5 and TRBJ1-6; maybe TRBD1 (5 bases). Germline lookup yields CDR1 MNHEY and CDR2 SVGAGI. Deletions cut 4 bases from V and 7 bases from J, with 14 bases between. This CDR3 region has 15 residues. The CDR3 region is CASSSRDGPNSPLHF. The CDR3 nucleotides are TGTGCCAGCAGTTCCCGGGACGGACCGAATTCACCCCTCCACTTT.

V is TRBV12-5 and J is TRBJ2-2, with D possibly TRBD1 on 7 matching bases. This CDR3 has 15 residues. The V end was cut by 6 bases, the J end by 0 bases, with 11 bases between. Germline-derived CDR1 and CDR2 are LGHNT and FRNRAP. For the CDR3, the DNA is TGTGCTAGTGGGGAGGGGACAGCGAACACCGGGGAGCTGTTTTTT. This translates into CASGEGTANTGELFF.

In nucleotides, the CDR3 is TGTGCCAGCAGCTCCCCGACTAGCGGGAGTCGCAATGAGCAGTTCTTC. This sequence encodes CASSSPTSGSRNEQFF. The V call is TRBV9, the J call TRBJ2-1; 12 nucleotides align to TRBD2. Looked up from germline, CDR1 is SGDLS and CDR2 is YYNGEE. J gave up 6 bases and V 4 bases, and 8 bases lay outside the gene matches. The CDR3 is made up of 16 amino acids.

To note about this clone: The sample carries other DNA sequences with the same CDR3. The chain is built from TRBV5-6 and TRBJ2-7, with 10 positions matching TRBD2. Germline values: CDR1 SGHDT, CDR2 YYEEEE. V shed 0 bases, J shed 5 bases, and the junction held 5 bases outside the gene matches. The CDR3 is 15 amino acids. The CDR3 reads CASSLAPSGSDEQYF. As DNA, the CDR3 is TGTGCCAGCAGCTTGGCCCCTAGCGGGAGTGACGAGCAGTACTTC.

This clone was seen a single time. The chain has TRBV6-5 and TRBJ2-7, with TRBD2 matching 13 bases. The CDR3 runs 15 residues. V shed 7 bases, J shed 3 bases, and the junction held 6 bases outside the gene matches. In germline, CDR1 is MNHEY, CDR2 SVGAGI. The CDR3 DNA reads as TGTGCCAGCAATCCCAGGACTAGCGGGGGCTACGAGCAGTACTTC. Translated: CASNPRTSGGYEQYF.

The rearrangement links TRBV6-5 to TRBJ2-7; D is unresolved. The CDR3 is made up of 14 amino acids. Germline V lookup: CDR1 MNHEY, CDR2 SVGAGI. Trimming stripped 5 bases from V and 2 bases from J, with 13 bases between. The DNA of the CDR3 is TGTGCCAGCAGTACCGGGTCAGCAACCTACGAGCAGTACTTC. Amino acids: CASSTGSATYEQYF.

The chain has TRBV7-2 and TRBJ2-7; D is ambiguous. This CDR3 comprises 13 residues. Germline CDR1 is SGHTA and CDR2 is FQGNSA. V lost 5 bases and J 0 bases, leaving 8 bases between the germline ends. The CDR3 nucleotides are TGTGCCAGCAGCGACCGTACCTCCTACGAGCAGTACTTC. Amino acid sequence: CASSDRTSYEQYF.

The chain joins TRBV13 to TRBJ1-2, with unresolved D. V was clipped by 0 bases and J by 3 bases, with 11 bases between them. CDR1 and CDR2 (germline): PRHDT, FYEKMQ (reference sequence). This CDR3 comprises 15 residues. This CDR3 reads CASSLGTHEDYGYTF. The CDR3 bases are TGTGCCAGCAGCTTAGGGACTCATGAGGACTATGGCTACACCTTC.

The gene calls are TRBV27 and TRBJ2-2; D is possibly TRBD1 (6 bases). V lost 5 bases, J lost 4 bases, and 14 bases lay in between. CDR1 and CDR2 from the germline V gene are MNHEY and SMNVEV (reference sequence). The CDR3 has 15 amino acids. The CDR3 loop reads CASSEEGRGTGELFF. The CDR3, as DNA: TGTGCCAGCAGTGAGGAAGGCAGGGGCACCGGGGAGCTGTTTTTT.

The chain is built from TRBV2 and TRBJ1-5; no reliable D call. The CDR3 is 14 amino acids. Trimming removed 6 bases at V and 0 bases at J, with 9 bases between. Germline CDR1 reads SNHLY; CDR2 reads FYNNEI. CDR3 sequence reads: CASRDGFSNQPQHF. CDR3 nucleotide sequence: TGTGCCAGCAGGGACGGATTTAGCAATCAGCCCCAGCATTTT.

This clone was seen just once. The chain is built from TRBV6-6 and TRBJ2-7; TRBD1 matches 9 bases. The germline V gene encodes CDR1 MNHNY and CDR2 SVGAGI (reference sequence). Trimming removed 5 bases from V and 2 bases from J; junction bases left unmatched: 10. The CDR3 has 16 residues. DNA of the CDR3: TGTGCCAGCAGTCACCGACCGGGACAGGGTCCCTACGAGCAGTACTTC. It is translated as CASSHRPGQGPYEQYF.

This clone showed up just once. The same CDR3 arises from other DNA sequences in this sample as well. The rearrangement links TRBV5-6 to TRBJ1-1, with D possibly TRBD1 on 5 matching bases. Per the germline V gene, CDR1 is SGHDT and CDR2 is YYEEEE. The CDR3 totals 14 residues. The ends were cut back, 0 bases at V and 5 bases at J, with 11 bases in the middle. The CDR3 nucleotides read TGTGCCAGCAGCTTGGACAGCTGGGGGACTGAAGCTTTCTTT. The encoded protein is CASSLDSWGTEAFF.

The rearrangement uses TRBV11-2 and TRBJ2-3; D is unclear. With 2 bases removed from V and 4 bases from J, the gap between germline ends came to 4 bases. The germline gives CDR1 SGHAT, CDR2 FQNNGV. The length of the CDR3 is 12 residues. The CDR3 region is CASSLIADTQYF. In DNA form, the CDR3 reads TGTGCCAGCAGCTTAATAGCAGATACGCAGTATTTT. Filled out from reference TRBV11-2 and TRBJ2-3, the complete variable domain reads EAGVAQSPRYKIIEKRQSVAFWCNPISGHATLYWYQQILGQGPKLLIQFQNNGVVDDSQLPKDRFSAERLKGVDSTLKIQPAKLEDSAVYLCASSLIADTQYFGPGTRLTVL.

This clone has a single count. This chain joins TRBV10-1 and TRBJ2-2; D perhaps matches TRBD1 (7 bases). The CDR3 is made up of 17 amino acids. Germline loops: CDR1 WNHNN, CDR2 SYGVQD (reference sequence). Trimming stripped 3 bases from V and 3 bases from J, with 17 bases between. CDR3 protein: CASSDPAGQLDTGELFF. In DNA, the CDR3 is TGCGCCAGCAGTGACCCCGCGGGACAGCTGGACACCGGGGAGCTGTTTTTT.

The rearrangement joins TRBV19 to TRBJ2-1, with D maybe TRBD2 (5 bases). Germline lookup yields CDR1 LNHDA and CDR2 SQIVND (reference sequence). The CDR3 is made up of 14 amino acids. Trimming left V 6 bases short and J 1 base short, with 10 bases between. In DNA, the CDR3 is TGTGCCAGTAGCCGGCGAGGGTCCTACAATGAGCAGTTCTTC. Its translation is CASSRRGSYNEQFF.

J is TRBJ1-1 and V is TRBV7-9; perhaps TRBD1 as D (6 bases). CDR3 length: 15 residues. Germline V gene lookup returns CDR1 SEHNR and CDR2 FQNEAQ (reference sequence). Trimming removed 3 bases from V and 7 bases from J, with 18 bases in between. The CDR3 region is CASSFWFAGADEAFF. The CDR3 bases are TGTGCCAGCAGCTTTTGGTTCGCGGGGGCGGATGAAGCTTTCTTT.

This clone was detected once. The genes are TRBV7-9 and TRBJ2-2, with 9 bases identical to TRBD2. Germline CDR1 reads SEHNR; CDR2 reads FQNEAQ (reference sequence). J lost 2 bases, V lost 5 bases, and 6 bases had no gene match. This CDR3 has 16 residues. CDR3 nucleotides: TGTGCCAGCAGCGATCGACTAGCGGCAAACACCGGGGAGCTGTTTTTT. Residues: CASSDRLAANTGELFF.

The chain links TRBV7-9 to TRBJ2-5, with D perhaps TRBD1 (5 bases). V was pared by 4 bases and J by 1 base, with 10 bases between. The length of the CDR3 is 14 residues. CDR1 is SEHNR and CDR2 is FQNEAQ in the germline V gene (reference sequence). The CDR3 loop reads CASSSIDSQETQYF. The CDR3 region has the DNA TGTGCCAGCAGCTCGATCGACAGCCAAGAGACCCAGTACTTC.

The V and J genes are TRBV4-1 and TRBJ1-4, with D unresolved. Looked up from germline, CDR1 is MGHRA and CDR2 is YSYEKL. V was pared by 4 bases and J by 5 bases, with 20 bases between. The CDR3 totals 17 residues. The CDR3 reads CASSPRVILLKNEKLFF. CDR3 DNA: TGCGCCAGCAGCCCTAGAGTTATCCTCCTAAAGAATGAAAAACTGTTTTTT.

The V call is TRBV28, the J call TRBJ1-2, with D perhaps matching TRBD1 (5 bases). Germline V lookup: CDR1 MDHEN, CDR2 SYDVKM. Deletions cut 6 bases from V and 7 bases from J, with 12 bases between. The CDR3 is made up of 12 amino acids. The CDR3 DNA is TGTGCCAGCAGGGGGAGTGGGGCTGGCTACACCTTC. Translated: CASRGSGAGYTF.

This sequence joins TRBV6-1 and TRBJ1-5; possibly TRBD1 for D (6 bases). CDR1 and CDR2 from the germline V gene are MNHNS and SASEGT. V lost 4 bases and J 5 bases, leaving 15 bases between the germline ends. This CDR3 region has 15 residues. In nucleotides, the CDR3 is TGTGCCAGCAGTGCCTCGAGGGGGGGAGATCAGCCCCAGCATTTT. Translated, it gives CASSASRGGDQPQHF.

Notes on this clone: A much larger clone lies one base from this, so it may be a read error. The sample carries other DNA sequences with the same CDR3. The rearrangement uses TRBV27 and TRBJ2-7; D is undetermined. This CDR3 contains 11 residues. Looked up from germline, CDR1 is MNHEY and CDR2 is SMNVEV (reference sequence). V was cut by 8 bases and J by 1 base, with 6 bases left in between. The CDR3: CASGFSYEQYF. The CDR3 DNA follows: TGTGCCAGCGGCTTTTCCTACGAGCAGTACTTC.

With respect to this clone: This specimen includes other DNA sequences encoding the same CDR3. The CDR3, as DNA: TGTGCCAGCAGTGAAGAGGCATACAATGAGCAGTTCTTC. Amino acids: CASSEEAYNEQFF. This chain connects TRBV2 to TRBJ2-1; D not resolved. CDR1 SNHLY and CDR2 FYNNEI come from the germline V gene. The CDR3 length is 13 residues. The ends were cut back, 1 base at V and 4 bases at J, with 5 bases in the middle.

With respect to this clone: Within the sample, other DNA sequences also encode this same CDR3. The V and J genes are TRBV27 and TRBJ1-5, with D tentatively TRBD1 (6 bases). CDR1 is MNHEY, CDR2 SMNVEV, per germline (reference sequence). Trimming took off 6 bases at V and 1 base at J, with 10 bases between the two ends. The CDR3 consists of 14 residues. This CDR3 reads CASSLRGSNQPQHF. CDR3 sequence (DNA): TGTGCCAGCAGCCTCAGGGGAAGCAATCAGCCCCAGCATTTT.

This clone was seen only once. Other nucleotide sequences from this sample produce the same CDR3. The rearrangement links TRBV2 to TRBJ2-7, with 11 bases aligning to TRBD2. After removal of 5 bases from V and 3 bases from J, the junction contained 3 bases not matched to a gene. CDR1 and CDR2 (germline): SNHLY, FYNNEI. The CDR3 is 14 residues long. CDR3 amino acids: CASSSGTSGYEQYF. CDR3 sequence (DNA): TGTGCCAGCAGTTCCGGGACTAGCGGCTACGAGCAGTACTTC.

The gene calls are TRBV6-1 and TRBJ2-1; 7 nucleotides agree with TRBD1. Germline V gives CDR1 MNHNS, CDR2 SASEGT. This CDR3 is built from 12 residues. V lost 6 bases, J lost 9 bases, and 5 bases stayed unmatched. The CDR3 spells CASSLTGFEQFF. As DNA, the CDR3 is TGTGCCAGCAGCCTGACAGGGTTTGAGCAGTTCTTC.

The J gene is TRBJ1-1, the V gene TRBV27; D gene unclear. The V end lost 5 bases, the J end lost 5 bases, and 15 bases lay between the germline ends. Looked up from germline, CDR1 is MNHEY and CDR2 is SMNVEV (reference sequence). CDR3 length: 14 residues. Written as DNA, the CDR3 is TGTGCCAGCAGTCTAAACGACGACGGGACTGAAGCTTTCTTT. It specifies CASSLNDDGTEAFF.

Turning to this clone: Additional DNA sequences in this sample encode the identical CDR3. The CDR3 coding sequence is TGTGCCAGCAGTTACTCGAAGGACACTGAAGCTTTCTTT. It specifies CASSYSKDTEAFF. The chain has TRBV6-5 and TRBJ1-1; D is unclear. The CDR3 covers 13 residues. The ends were cut back, 0 bases at V and 3 bases at J, with 5 bases in the middle. CDR1 is MNHEY and CDR2 is SVGAGI in the germline V gene.